A selection of T cell receptor beta chains follows, all from one sample in a study of T cells expressing NK-cell markers. TCRdb re-called the 5' RACE reads; one entry per CDR3 protein, DNA not given. This table lists about 170,000 distinct CDR3 sequences. The specimen was blood T cells: a sorted CD56 or NKG2C T cell subset, CD4+ or CD8+ T cells, or bulk PBMC T cells (not recorded which). These receptors originate from a man aged 18 to 69 in good health. CDR3s include the opening cysteine and the closing phenylalanine or tryptophan.

TRBJ2-1 TRBV11-2 CASSLSLAENNEQFF
TRBJ2-5 TRBV12-3/TRBV12-4 CASSLASETQYF
TRBJ2-2 TRBV13 CASSSGIGNGELFF
TRBJ2-7 TRBV29-1 CSVEFGRSYEQYF
TRBJ1-2 TRBV7-3 CASSLTGQANFYGYTF
TRBJ1-6 TRBV11-2 CASSAGTGGSYNSPLHF
TRBJ2-6 TRBV6-5 CASSHARGGASGANVLTF
TRBJ2-1 TRBV9 CASSPRMEVAGAREQFF
TRBJ2-3 TRBV24-1 CATSPGSTDTQYF
TRBJ1-2 TRBV2 CASSPQSYGYTF
TRBJ2-2 TRBV4-1 CASTPGYTGELFF
TRBJ2-1 TRBV11-2 CASSLDPRRDNEQFF
TRBJ2-5 TRBV12-3/TRBV12-4 CASSAGPTETQYF
TRBJ1-5 TRBV2 CASTRGMRGGNQPQHF
TRBJ2-1 TRBV15 CATSSGQGAGHEQFF